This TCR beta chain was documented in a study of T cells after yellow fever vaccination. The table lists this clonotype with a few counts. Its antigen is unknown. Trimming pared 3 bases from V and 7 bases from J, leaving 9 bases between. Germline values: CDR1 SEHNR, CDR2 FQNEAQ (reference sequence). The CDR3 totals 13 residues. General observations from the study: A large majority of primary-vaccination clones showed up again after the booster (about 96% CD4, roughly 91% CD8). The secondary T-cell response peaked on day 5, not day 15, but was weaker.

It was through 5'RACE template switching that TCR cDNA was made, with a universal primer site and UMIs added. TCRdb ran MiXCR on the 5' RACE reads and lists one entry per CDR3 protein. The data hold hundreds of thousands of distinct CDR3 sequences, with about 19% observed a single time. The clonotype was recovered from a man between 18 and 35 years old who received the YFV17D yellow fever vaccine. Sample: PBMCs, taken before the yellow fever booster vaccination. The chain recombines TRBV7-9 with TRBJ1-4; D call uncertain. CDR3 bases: TGTGCCAGCAGCTTCGGCGGATTTGAAAAACTGTTTTTT. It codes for CASSFGGFEKLFF.